A single sample is the source of the 4 T cell receptor beta chains below, sequenced in a study of response to subunit inactivated influenza vaccine. One entry per CDR3 protein, called by TCRdb with MiXCR from the RT-PCR reads. The sample yields 400,000 to 650,000 distinct CDR3 sequences, 6% to 9% seen once. Sequenced material: PBMCs from blood, taken 23 to 25 months after vaccination. All receptors come from a man between 50 and 70 years old who received an inactivated influenza vaccine.

This clonotype was seen at least ten times. The V gene is TRBV3-1, the J gene TRBJ2-3, with no clear D. V was cut by 1 base and J by 7 bases, with 15 bases left in between. The CDR3 is made up of 15 amino acids. Germline CDR1 is LGHDT and CDR2 is YNNKEL (reference sequence). The CDR3 DNA reads TGTGCCAGCAGCCAAGCCGGTGGTATTGGACATACGCAGTATTTT. Its translation is CASSQAGGIGHTQYF.

This clonotype was seen more than once but under ten times. The chain combines TRBV5-4 with TRBJ2-5; D gene ambiguous. Between the trimmed V and J ends, which lost 2 bases and 6 bases, there was a span of 14 bases. The CDR3 is made up of 14 amino acids. Germline-derived CDR1 and CDR2 are SGHNT and YYREEE (reference sequence). CDR3 sequence: CASSFQEGSKTQYF. Written as DNA, the CDR3 is TGTGCCAGCAGCTTTCAAGAAGGATCAAAGACCCAGTACTTC.

This chain uses TRBV11-2 with TRBJ2-3; D is possibly TRBD2 (6 bases). Germline V CDR1 and CDR2: SGHAT, FQNNGV. The V gene lost 0 bases and the J gene lost 0 bases, with 13 bases spanning the gap. This CDR3 has 17 amino acids. The CDR3 loop is CASSLDRGGTSTDTQYF. The DNA for the CDR3 is TGTGCCAGCAGCTTAGATAGGGGCGGGACTAGCACAGATACGCAGTATTTT. The whole variable domain, filled in from reference TRBV11-2 and TRBJ2-3, reads EAGVAQSPRYKIIEKRQSVAFWCNPISGHATLYWYQQILGQGPKLLIQFQNNGVVDDSQLPKDRFSAERLKGVDSTLKIQPAKLEDSAVYLCASSLDRGGTSTDTQYFGPGTRLTVL.

This clonotype has at least ten counts. This chain uses TRBV20-1 with TRBJ2-4; the match to TRBD2 covers 11 bases. J lost 8 bases, V lost 0 bases, and 15 bases had no gene match. Germline-derived CDR1 and CDR2 are DFQATT and SNEGSKA (reference sequence). CDR3 length: 18 amino acids. The CDR3 here is CSARDGRPSGGHQDIQYF. CDR3 coding DNA: TGCAGTGCTAGAGATGGTAGGCCTAGCGGGGGGCACCAAGACATTCAGTACTTC.